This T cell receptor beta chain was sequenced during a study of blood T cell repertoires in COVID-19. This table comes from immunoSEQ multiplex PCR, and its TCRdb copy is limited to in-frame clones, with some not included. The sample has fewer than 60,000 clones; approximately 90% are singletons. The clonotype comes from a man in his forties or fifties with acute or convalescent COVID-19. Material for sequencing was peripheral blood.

DNA for the CDR3: TGTGCCAGCAGTTTGTTCGTATACACCGGGGAGCTGTTTTTT. Its protein product is CASSLFVYTGELFF. The rearrangement uses TRBV27 and TRBJ2-2; D is unclear. This CDR3 region has 14 residues. With 3 bases removed from V and 3 bases from J, the gap between germline ends came to 8 bases. Germline CDR1 is MNHEY and CDR2 is SMNVEV (reference sequence).